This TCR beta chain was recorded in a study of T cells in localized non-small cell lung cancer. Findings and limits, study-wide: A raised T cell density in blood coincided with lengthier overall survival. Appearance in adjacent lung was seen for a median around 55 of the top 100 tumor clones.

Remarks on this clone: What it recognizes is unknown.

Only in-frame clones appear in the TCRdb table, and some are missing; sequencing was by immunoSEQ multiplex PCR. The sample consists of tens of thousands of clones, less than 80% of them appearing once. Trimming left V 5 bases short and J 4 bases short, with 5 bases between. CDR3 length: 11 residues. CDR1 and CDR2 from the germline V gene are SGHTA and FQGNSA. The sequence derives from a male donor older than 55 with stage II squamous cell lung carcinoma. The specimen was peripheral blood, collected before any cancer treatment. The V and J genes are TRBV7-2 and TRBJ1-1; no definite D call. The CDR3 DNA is TGTGCCAGCAGCGCGGGCACTGAAGCTTTCTTT. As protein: CASSAGTEAFF. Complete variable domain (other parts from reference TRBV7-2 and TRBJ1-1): GAGVSQSPSNKVTEKGKDVELRCDPISGHTALYWYRQSLGQGLEFLIYFQGNSAPDKSGLPSDRFSAERTGGSVSTLTIQRTQQEDSAVYLCASSAGTEAFFGQGTRLTVV.